This T cell receptor (beta chain) was sequenced in a study of T cells after yellow fever vaccination. General study points: Abundant clonotypes from the bulk population could have been carried over as contaminants into FACS-sorted repertoires. Subsequent booster samples again held most clones from primary vaccination (around 96% CD4, nearly 90% CD8).

They built TCR cDNA with 5'RACE template switching, a step that put in a universal primer site and UMIs. From the 5' RACE reads, TCRdb called clonotypes with MiXCR, one entry per CDR3 protein. The data contain about 350,000 distinct CDR3 sequences, approximately 10% of them singletons. This clonotype appeared a few times. What it binds is unknown. Per the germline V gene, CDR1 is SGDLS and CDR2 is YYNGEE. The CDR3 contains 14 residues. V gave up 2 bases and J gave up 0 bases, with 8 bases separating them. The input for sequencing was PBMCs, taken on the day of the first yellow fever vaccination. This TCR came from a man younger than 30 who received the YFV17D yellow fever vaccine. The chain combines TRBV9 with TRBJ1-2; D gene uncertain. CDR3 sequence: CASSVGRSNYGYTF. CDR3 in DNA: TGTGCCAGCAGCGTCGGGAGGTCTAACTATGGCTACACCTTC.